Given below is one T cell receptor (beta chain) in context. Its antigen is unknown. CDR1 is SGHTA, CDR2 FQGNSA, per germline. The ends lost 3 bases at V and 5 bases at J; junction bases unmatched: 10. This CDR3 is built from 15 residues. It was with 60 Vbeta and 13 Jbeta primers that the PCR ran. The data were produced by immunoSEQ multiplex PCR, yet TCRdb's version contains in-frame clones alone and is incomplete. The table has 100,000 to 150,000 clones, around four fifths seen once; the top ten hold approximately 1.5%. The data were obtained in a study of cytomegalovirus exposure and HLA in healthy donors. Donors in the study were healthy people who gave bone marrow. Study observations and caveats: Common viral pathogens (according to a later analysis) appeared linked to several of the most significant clusters. The study put some 150 TCR beta chains on its list as cytomegalovirus-associated. TCR beta sequences reportedly predicted most subjects' HLA-A and HLA-B alleles accurately.

The receptor was derived from a female donor in good health and CMV-seronegative. J is TRBJ2-7 and V is TRBV7-2; 7 bases are shared with TRBD2. Sequenced: PBMCs. The CDR3 sequence is CASSFTSLSGNEQYF. As DNA, the CDR3 is TGTGCCAGCAGCTTTACCTCCCTAAGCGGGAACGAGCAGTACTTC.